This T cell receptor beta chain originates from a study of CD8 T cells in ankylosing spondylitis. Findings of the study overall: Certain motif variants had earlier appeared in reactive arthritis synovial fluid and blood. Disease-linked clones reportedly showed significant enrichment in matched ankylosing spondylitis synovial fluid. In ankylosing spondylitis blood, a motif of roughly 8 highly homologous TCR beta variants appeared characteristic.

In making TCR beta libraries, quantitative 5'-RACE with molecular barcodes was used. Each CDR3 protein is one row after TCRdb ran MiXCR on the 5' RACE reads. Among 150,000 to 200,000 distinct CDR3 sequences listed, roughly 18% were seen once. The table lists this clonotype with many counts. Its specificity is not known. The germline gives CDR1 SQVTM, CDR2 ANQGSEA. J lost 3 bases, V lost 4 bases, and 7 bases had no gene match. The CDR3 spans 14 residues. The rearrangement uses TRBV29-1 and TRBJ2-3; 7 bases map to TRBD1. The material sequenced was blood, either unsorted or a sorted T cell fraction (not recorded which). This TCR came from a male donor aged 5 to 30 with ankylosing spondylitis or in good health (not recorded which). The CDR3: CSVAPTGRTDTQYF. CDR3 sequence (DNA): TGCAGCGTTGCCCCGACAGGGCGGACAGATACGCAGTATTTT.